The rows below give T cell receptor beta chains drawn from one sample of a study of shared clonotypes between healthy human individuals. Data came from immunoSEQ multiplex PCR; TCRdb stores just in-frame clones and leaves some out. The data hold 1,400,000 or so clones, with around 98.5% observed a single time. The sequenced sample consisted of naive CD4+ T cells sorted from blood. Every receptor here comes from a man between 25 and 39 years old in good health. The CDR3 runs from the conserved cysteine through the conserved F or W. Clone sizes are given selectively: once, few, many, or a class where the clone is expanded.

J	length	V	size	CDR3
TRBJ2-7	15	TRBV6-1	.	CASVFQGQGPYEQYF
TRBJ1-5	18	TRBV6-1	once	CASSERIRLQGRNQPQHF
TRBJ2-1	13	TRBV7-9	.	CASRSLGHNEQFF
TRBJ2-2	18	TRBV4-1	.	CASSQPGQGVQRSGELFF
TRBJ2-5	16	TRBV15	once	CATSKEVGSAEETQYF
TRBJ1-1	12	TRBV7-2	.	CASSRTGTEAFF
TRBJ1-1	14	TRBV5-1	.	CASNADGRGTEAFF
TRBJ2-5	16	TRBV12-5	.	CASGPGLAPRGETQYF
TRBJ2-2	15	TRBV6-6	once	CASSPETGSTGELFF
TRBJ1-1	16	TRBV6-5	.	CASSYLHNSRGAEAFF
TRBJ1-2	15	TRBV11-2	.	CASSLRGDGYYGYTF
TRBJ2-1	15	TRBV19	.	CASRGWDRMINEQFF
TRBJ1-5	16	TRBV9	.	CASSPGDRPSNQPQHF
TRBJ2-3	15	TRBV30	.	CASPDPRGNTDTQYF
TRBJ2-5	14	TRBV12-5	.	CASQKGGGQETQYF
TRBJ2-1	15	TRBV15	.	CATSRAIAGGNEQFF
TRBJ2-7	15	TRBV7-2	.	CASSLAGTGRYEQYF
TRBJ1-1	14	TRBV10-3	.	CAISVVRGWGEAFF
TRBJ1-4	16	TRBV7-2	.	CASSSAQGGSYEKLFF
TRBJ2-3	17	TRBV11-2	.	CASSLRGTGTPADTQYF
TRBJ2-5	19	TRBV4-3	.	CASSLSRTSGRVGQETQYF
TRBJ1-1	15	TRBV5-4	.	CASSGTGWMNTEAFF
TRBJ2-2	14	TRBV14	.	CASSQDVGTGELFF
TRBJ2-3	15	TRBV28	.	CASSSALGGTDTQYF
TRBJ1-2	17	TRBV5-1	.	CASSLSWWDRVGYGYTF
TRBJ2-3	14	TRBV2	.	CASSFLASTDTQYF
TRBJ1-4	14	TRBV29-1	.	CSVASYRENEKLFF
TRBJ2-1	14	TRBV27	.	CASSFLAGGNEQFF
TRBJ2-4	14	TRBV30	.	CAWRKQLAKNIQYF
TRBJ2-1	14	TRBV5-1	.	CASSPRTGDNEQFF
TRBJ2-1	14	TRBV11-1	.	CASSLSGGKGEQFF
TRBJ2-7	16	TRBV6-5	.	CASSYSKGLGYYEQYF
TRBJ2-1	15	TRBV11-3	.	CASSEGQGTNNEQFF
TRBJ2-5	17	TRBV18	once	CASSPPGWGRGQETQYF
TRBJ1-1	13	TRBV7-2	once	CASSRTRNTEAFF
TRBJ1-2	16	TRBV9	once	CASSVEAGGRLSGYTF
TRBJ2-1	15	TRBV2	.	CASSSGTRALDEQFF
TRBJ2-1	19	TRBV5-4	.	CASSLELAGGAFFYNEQFF
TRBJ2-1	16	TRBV5-4	.	CASSLAGGRAYNEQFF
TRBJ1-1	16	TRBV15	.	CATSRGDRGHITEAFF
TRBJ2-3	19	TRBV5-1	.	CASSLGSGLAGGGTDTQYF
TRBJ2-7	15	TRBV12-2	.	CASRLEPSGSHEQYF
TRBJ1-1	10	TRBV20-1	.	CSASLTEAFF
TRBJ2-3	13	TRBV6-5	.	CASRATGADTQYF